This T cell receptor beta chain was sequenced for a study of Ad26.COV2.S vaccination and SARS-CoV-2 variants. The method was immunoSEQ multiplex PCR; TCRdb's version includes in-frame clones alone and lacks a portion of them. The sample contains about 320,000 clones, about 85% of which appear only once. Study-level results: Spike-specific responses of CD8+ and CD4+ T cells were reported to display substantial breadth after vaccination. Recipients of vaccine and of placebo showed similar breadth of their non-spike TCR repertoires.

Noted treatment: some 19 received Ad26.COV2.S at low or high dose, single or two shots; 5 received placebo; per-sample allocation not given. Collection of the samples took place on day 63 after the first injection of vaccine or placebo. The length of the CDR3 is 12 residues. V lost 2 bases and J lost 6, with 6 bases in between. The germline V gene encodes CDR1 SGDLS and CDR2 YYNGEE. Points on this clone: Its antigen is still unknown.

The gene calls are TRBV9 and TRBJ2-1, with D uncertain. The sequence came from a person aged 18-60 years who received the Ad26.COV2.S COVID-19 vaccine or a placebo. The specimen was peripheral blood, collected in a trial of Ad26.COV2.S vaccine versus placebo. CDR3 DNA sequence: TGTGCCAGCAGCGTCCTCTCCAATGAGCAGTTCTTC. This gives the protein CASSVLSNEQFF.